This note documents a single T cell receptor beta chain sequence. The data were obtained in a study of CD8 T cells in Susac syndrome. RNA totalling about 0.5 to 1 ug underwent reverse transcription with random hexamers. TCRdb independently ran MiXCR on the immunoSEQ multiplex PCR reads; one entry per CDR3 protein. The sample lists about 250,000 distinct CDR3 sequences, roughly 93% occurring once. The sequencing sample was made of CD4+ T cells from PBMCs. This TCR derives from a human donor with multiple sclerosis.

The CDR3 DNA follows: TGTGCCAGCAGAAAACCCGGAGGGGGGCCCCAAGAGACCCAGTACTTC. The encoded protein is CASRKPGGGPQETQYF. V and J are TRBV27 and TRBJ2-5; D is tentatively TRBD1 or TRBD2 (6 bases each). The CDR3 totals 16 residues. Germline V gene sequence: CDR1 MNHEY, CDR2 SMNVEV (reference sequence). Between the trimmed V and J ends, which lost 6 bases and 1 base, there was a span of 18 bases.